These 16 T cell receptor beta chains were sequenced from one sample in a study of STAT3 mutations in large granular lymphocyte leukemia. General observations from the study: Every T-cell large granular lymphocyte leukemia patient had at least one immunodominant TCR beta clonotype.

TCRdb's table, derived via immunoSEQ multiplex PCR, lists solely in-frame clones and lacks some. In the table there are about 7,000 clones, roughly 57% of which are singletons. These TCRs are of unknown antigen specificity. Sequencing was carried out using peripheral blood mononuclear cells. All receptors come from a boy between 10 and 17 years old with T-cell large granular lymphocyte leukemia. Some clones in this sample may be carry-over from other donors' samples.

The chain joins TRBV4-2 to TRBJ2-1, with TRBD2 matching 7 bases. Germline trimming cut 4 bases from V and 8 bases from J; bases unmatched to any gene: 11. Germline CDR1 LGHNA, CDR2 YNFKEQ. The CDR3 has 15 residues. The DNA for the CDR3 is TGTGCCAGCAGCCTCAGCGGGAAGGGGACGGATGAGCAGTTCTTC. Protein sequence: CASSLSGKGTDEQFF.

This clone was recorded a few times. The J gene is TRBJ2-3, the V gene TRBV9, with a possible D match to TRBD2 (6 bases). The germline CDR1 and CDR2 sequences are SGDLS and YYNGEE. Deletions cut 4 bases from V and 5 bases from J, with 14 bases between. The CDR3 contains 14 residues. CDR3 loop: CASSPPSGEDTQYF. CDR3 DNA: TGTGCCAGCAGCCCTCCATCGGGAGAAGATACGCAGTATTTT.

V usage is TRBV29-1 and J usage is TRBJ2-5, with 8 bases that match TRBD2. J lost 7 bases, V lost 4 bases, and 8 bases had no gene match. The CDR3 spans 13 residues. Germline V gene data show CDR1 as SQVTM and CDR2 as ANQGSEA. The CDR3 coding sequence is TGCAGCGTTGCCCGGGAGGGGGGGGTGACCCAGTACTTC. Residues: CSVAREGGVTQYF.

The chain is built from TRBV6-4 and TRBJ2-7; D call uncertain. The germline CDR1 and CDR2 sequences are MRHNA and SNTAGT. Trimming removed 3 bases at V and 5 bases at J, with 11 bases between. This CDR3 comprises 13 residues. The CDR3 DNA is TGTGCCAGCAGTGAGGGCAGTAAAGACGAGCAGTACTTC. It yields the protein CASSEGSKDEQYF.

J is TRBJ1-2 and V is TRBV18; possibly TRBD1 for D (6 bases). The CDR3 length is 15 residues. Germline V CDR1 and CDR2: KGHSH, LQKENI. The V gene lost 2 bases and the J gene lost 0 bases, with 10 bases spanning the gap. DNA of the CDR3: TGTGCCAGCTCACCAACAGGGACCTCTAACTATGGCTACACCTTC. This encodes CASSPTGTSNYGYTF.

The chain links TRBV28 to TRBJ1-6; D is uncertain. Germline V gene data show CDR1 as MDHEN and CDR2 as SYDVKM. The CDR3 loop spans 19 amino acids. Trimming took off 1 base at V and 7 bases at J, with 23 bases between the two ends. CDR3 sequence reads: CASSLSSWLRKRLNSPLHF. In DNA, the CDR3 is TGTGCCAGCAGTTTATCCAGTTGGCTTAGGAAGAGATTAAATTCACCCCTCCACTTT.

The chain carries TRBV4-1 and TRBJ2-1, with 11 bases matching TRBD2. The CDR3 sequence is 17 residues long. Germline-derived CDR1 and CDR2 are MGHRA and YSYEKL. The J segment lost 9 bases and the V segment lost 3 bases, leaving 13 bases of the junction unmatched. CDR3 protein: CASSHRKLGTSGLEQFF. DNA of the CDR3: TGCGCCAGCAGCCATAGAAAGCTTGGGACTAGCGGTCTTGAGCAGTTCTTC.

This clone was picked up a small number of times. This chain connects TRBV4-2 to TRBJ2-1, with 7 bases that match TRBD2. This CDR3 has 17 residues. Germline V gene lookup returns CDR1 LGHNA and CDR2 YNFKEQ. The trim removed 0 bases at V and 2 bases at J, leaving 7 bases unmatched. The CDR3 is CASSQDRAGRTYNEQFF. Written as DNA, the CDR3 is TGTGCCAGCAGCCAAGATCGAGCGGGGAGAACCTACAATGAGCAGTTCTTC.

This clone was observed a few times. This chain's CDR3 is CASSPPGAAGYTF. The DNA for the CDR3 is TGTGCCAGCTCACCACCGGGAGCGGCTGGCTACACCTTC. This chain joins TRBV18 and TRBJ1-2, with D uncertain. The germline gives CDR1 KGHSH, CDR2 LQKENI. Trimming stripped 0 bases from V and 7 bases from J, with 9 bases between. This CDR3 has 13 amino acids.

Only a few counts were recorded for this clone. J is TRBJ1-2 and V is TRBV25-1; the match to TRBD1 covers 8 bases. The CDR3 runs to 13 residues. Germline V gene data show CDR1 as MGHDK and CDR2 as SYGVNS. V shed 6 bases, J shed 8 bases, and the junction held 8 bases outside the gene matches. The CDR3 loop reads CASSPTGTGGYTF. DNA for the CDR3: TGTGCCAGCAGCCCGACTGGGACAGGAGGCTACACCTTC.

The J gene is TRBJ1-3, the V gene TRBV18, with D maybe TRBD1 (6 bases). The V end was cut by 0 bases, the J end by 3 bases, with 12 bases between. Germline V gene lookup returns CDR1 KGHSH and CDR2 LQKENI. The CDR3 is made up of 16 amino acids. The CDR3 region has the DNA TGTGCCAGCTCACCACCGAGGGGGTCTAATGGAAACACCATATATTTT. This translates into CASSPPRGSNGNTIYF.

A few counts support this clone. The gene calls are TRBV27 and TRBJ2-7; 7 bases agree with TRBD2. This CDR3 is built from 15 residues. Germline CDR1 and CDR2: MNHEY and SMNVEV (reference sequence). After removal of 6 bases from V and 2 bases from J, the junction contained 10 bases not matched to a gene. DNA of the CDR3: TGTGCCAGCAGGCTTAGACTAGCCCTTACCTACGAGCAGTACTTC. Translating it yields CASRLRLALTYEQYF.

V and J are TRBV28 and TRBJ2-7; D might be TRBD1 or TRBD2, each matching 5 bases. The CDR3 contains 15 residues. The V gene's germline CDR1 is MDHEN and CDR2 SYDVKM. The germline V and J ends were trimmed by 5 bases and 3 bases, with 17 bases remaining between them. CDR3 in DNA: TGTGCCAGCAGTCCGCTCCGGGACGGGGACTACGAGCAGTACTTC. This codes for CASSPLRDGDYEQYF.

V and J are TRBV4-3 and TRBJ1-2; 9 bases are shared with TRBD1. V lost 8 bases to trimming and J lost 0 bases; unmatched junction nucleotides: 10. Germline V gives CDR1 LGHNA, CDR2 YSLEER. The CDR3 covers 16 residues. This chain's CDR3 is CASGPGGQGANYGYTF. CDR3 DNA sequence: TGCGCCAGCGGCCCAGGGGGACAGGGAGCTAACTATGGCTACACCTTC.

V usage is TRBV30 and J usage is TRBJ2-5; D possibly corresponds to TRBD2 (6 bases). Trimming cost V 5 bases and J 4 bases, with 14 bases left between them. The CDR3 is 13 residues long. Germline V gives CDR1 GTSNPN, CDR2 SVGIG (reference sequence). DNA for the CDR3: TGTGCCTGGGCCCCGCGGGGATTAGAGACCCAGTACTTC. Amino acids: CAWAPRGLETQYF.

The rearrangement joins TRBV30 to TRBJ2-7; TRBD2 agrees at 9 bases. CDR3 length equals 16 residues. The J segment lost 5 bases and the V segment lost 0 bases, leaving 11 bases of the junction unmatched. Germline CDR1 GTSNPN, CDR2 SVGIG (reference sequence). DNA of the CDR3: TGTGCCTGGAGTGTATCCCCTGCGGGAGGGCCCGACGAGCAGTACTTC. Its translation: CAWSVSPAGGPDEQYF.